The 21 T cell receptor beta chains in this list originate from one sample, sequenced in a study of blood T cell repertoires in COVID-19. Profiled with immunoSEQ multiplex PCR; TCRdb holds only in-frame clones, not every one. The data contain tens of thousands of clones, around 82% of them singletons. Sequencing was done on a sample of peripheral blood. The receptors were gathered from a man aged 45-65 years with active or convalescent COVID-19.

V and J are TRBV5-1 and TRBJ2-5, with D tentatively TRBD2 (5 bases). Germline V gives CDR1 SGHRS, CDR2 YFSETQ. Trimming took 5 bases from V and 0 from J, leaving 11 bases between them. The CDR3 is 14 residues long. The CDR3 sequence: CASRPLENQETQYF. The CDR3 region has the DNA TGCGCCAGCAGACCACTAGAAAACCAAGAGACCCAGTACTTC. Using reference TRBV5-1 and TRBJ2-5 for the parts outside the CDR3, the full variable domain is KAGVTQTPRYLIKTRGQQVTLSCSPISGHRSVSWYQQTPGQGLQFLFEYFSETQRNKGNFPGRFSGRQFSNSRSEMNVSTLELGDSALYLCASRPLENQETQYFGPGTRLLVL.

The chain links TRBV14 to TRBJ2-2; 8 positions match TRBD2. Per the germline V gene, CDR1 is SGHDN and CDR2 is FVKESK. The trim removed 0 bases at V and 6 bases at J, leaving 6 bases unmatched. The CDR3 length is 16 residues. CDR3 sequence reads: CASSQDLAGGAGELFF. The CDR3 DNA reads TGTGCCAGCAGCCAAGATCTGGCGGGGGGAGCCGGGGAGCTGTTTTTT.

The chain combines TRBV11-2 with TRBJ1-4; D is unclear. CDR1 and CDR2 from the germline V gene are SGHAT and FQNNGV. CDR3 size: 13 residues. V lost 2 bases, J lost 8 bases, and 9 bases lay in between. The CDR3 reads CASSLNEEEKLFF. DNA for the CDR3: TGTGCCAGCAGCTTAAACGAAGAGGAAAAACTGTTTTTT.

In this sample, this clone turned up a few times. The rearrangement joins TRBV6-5 to TRBJ1-2, with 7 bases lining up with TRBD1. J was trimmed by 5 bases and V by 5 bases; bases with no gene match: 5. Germline V CDR1 and CDR2: MNHEY, SVGAGI. This CDR3 region has 13 residues. The CDR3 loop is CASSKDRKYGYTF. DNA of the CDR3: TGTGCCAGCAGTAAGGACAGGAAGTATGGCTACACCTTC.

The chain uses TRBV6-5 and TRBJ1-5; D unresolved. V lost 0 bases and J 0 bases, leaving 6 bases between the germline ends. Germline loops: CDR1 MNHEY, CDR2 SVGAGI. The CDR3 covers 15 residues. The CDR3 nucleotides are TGTGCCAGCAGTTACTCCTCCTATAGCAATCAGCCCCAGCATTTT. Amino acid sequence: CASSYSSYSNQPQHF.

The J gene is TRBJ1-2, the V gene TRBV28; TRBD1 is a possible D gene (6 bases). V gave up 8 bases and J gave up 7 bases, with 11 bases separating them. Germline V CDR1 and CDR2: MDHEN, SYDVKM. The CDR3 covers 11 residues. In DNA, the CDR3 is TGTGCCAGCGGTGGGACATTTGGCTACACCTTC. The encoded protein is CASGGTFGYTF.

This rearrangement joins TRBV30 to TRBJ1-2; D gene ambiguous. Trimming stripped 5 bases from V and 0 bases from J, with 10 bases between. Germline CDR1 is GTSNPN and CDR2 is SVGIG (reference sequence). The CDR3 is 13 amino acids. The CDR3 bases are TGTGCCTGGGCCCGGAGTTCTAACTATGGCTACACCTTC. This codes for CAWARSSNYGYTF.

Points on this clone: The same CDR3 arises from other DNA sequences in this sample as well. The gene calls are TRBV28 and TRBJ1-2; 8 bases line up with TRBD1. There are 13 residues in the CDR3. Germline trimming cut 5 bases from V and 4 bases from J; bases unmatched to any gene: 3. Looked up from germline, CDR1 is MDHEN and CDR2 is SYDVKM. The chain's CDR3 is CASSPGQGYGYTF. Written as DNA, the CDR3 is TGTGCCAGCAGTCCCGGACAGGGCTATGGCTACACCTTC.

This clone showed up just a few times. The chain has TRBV23-1 and TRBJ1-5, with a tentative D call TRBD1 (6 bases). TRBV23-1 is designated an ORF whose function remains uncertain. Trimming cost V 0 bases and J 5 bases, with 23 bases left between them. The CDR3 has 19 residues. This CDR3 is CASSQSKLRNRTVDQPQHF. The DNA for the CDR3 is TGCGCCAGCAGTCAATCCAAACTCAGAAATCGGACAGTGGATCAGCCCCAGCATTTT.

The chain links TRBV13 to TRBJ2-5, with 7 positions matching TRBD1. Germline trimming cut 5 bases from V and 3 bases from J; bases unmatched to any gene: 9. Germline V gene data show CDR1 as PRHDT and CDR2 as FYEKMQ (reference sequence). The CDR3 is 15 amino acids. CDR3 DNA: TGTGCCAGCAGCCCGAGACGACAGGGTGAAGAGACCCAGTACTTC. It specifies CASSPRRQGEETQYF.

The chain recombines TRBV9 with TRBJ2-5, with 9 bases aligning to TRBD2. The CDR3 length is 15 residues. The germline gives CDR1 SGDLS, CDR2 YYNGEE. V shed 3 bases, J shed 3 bases, and the junction held 6 bases outside the gene matches. The CDR3 nucleotides are TGTGCCAGCAGCGCGTTTAGCGGGGGAGAAGAGACCCAGTACTTC. Translated, it gives CASSAFSGGEETQYF.

This sequence joins TRBV10-3 and TRBJ1-1; 10 nucleotides match TRBD1. CDR1 is ENHRY, CDR2 SYGVKD, per germline. This CDR3 is 15 amino acids long. V shed 0 bases, J shed 4 bases, and the junction held 2 bases outside the gene matches. The CDR3 loop reads CAISESGTGVTEAFF. The CDR3 DNA reads TGTGCCATCAGTGAGTCAGGGACAGGGGTCACTGAAGCTTTCTTT.

This clone turned up a few times. This CDR3 reads CASSSRDRVYEQYV. CDR3 nucleotides: TGTGCCAGCAGTAGCCGGGACAGGGTCTACGAGCAGTACGTC. The V call is TRBV27, the J call TRBJ2-7, with 9 bases that match TRBD1. The CDR3 consists of 14 residues. CDR1 is MNHEY, CDR2 SMNVEV, per germline (reference sequence). V shed 5 bases, J shed 3 bases, and the junction held 5 bases outside the gene matches.

This chain connects TRBV11-2 to TRBJ1-5; the match to TRBD1 covers 8 bases. This CDR3 is built from 15 residues. V shed 1 base, J shed 10 bases, and the junction held 9 bases outside the gene matches. The V gene's germline CDR1 is SGHAT and CDR2 FQNNGV. The CDR3 DNA is TGTGCCAGCAGCTTAGGGGGGACAGGACAAGGACCCCAGCATTTT. Encoded protein: CASSLGGTGQGPQHF. Variable domain in full (rest from reference TRBV11-2 and TRBJ1-5): EAGVAQSPRYKIIEKRQSVAFWCNPISGHATLYWYQQILGQGPKLLIQFQNNGVVDDSQLPKDRFSAERLKGVDSTLKIQPAKLEDSAVYLCASSLGGTGQGPQHFGDGTRLSIL.

The V and J genes are TRBV28 and TRBJ1-1; TRBD1 agrees at 7 bases. The CDR3 consists of 12 residues. CDR1 and CDR2 (germline): MDHEN, SYDVKM. V lost 2 bases to trimming and J lost 6 bases; unmatched junction nucleotides: 0. Written as DNA, the CDR3 is TGTGCCAGCAGTTTAGGGACAGCTGAAGCTTTCTTT. Its protein product is CASSLGTAEAFF.

The V and J genes are TRBV7-9 and TRBJ1-1; maybe TRBD1 (5 bases). Germline values: CDR1 SEHNR, CDR2 FQNEAQ (reference sequence). Trimming left V 1 base short and J 1 base short, with 10 bases between. The CDR3 runs 15 residues. CDR3 sequence: CASSLVSQGNTEAFF. In nucleotides, the CDR3 is TGTGCCAGCAGCTTAGTATCTCAGGGGAACACTGAAGCTTTCTTT.

The chain employs TRBV2 and TRBJ2-7; 12 bases are shared with TRBD1. V shed 10 bases and J 7 bases; nucleotides not matched to a gene: 11. Germline CDR1 reads SNHLY; CDR2 reads FYNNEI. The CDR3 sequence is 14 residues long. The CDR3 DNA sequence: TGTGCCAACAATCCGGGGACAGGGGGCGAAGAGCAGTACTTC. Translation: CANNPGTGGEEQYF.

The chain employs TRBV6-1 and TRBJ2-6; D remains unclear. This CDR3 has 16 residues. Trimming took off 0 bases at V and 2 bases at J, with 8 bases between the two ends. Germline V lookup: CDR1 MNHNS, CDR2 SASEGT. In DNA form, the CDR3 reads TGTGCCAGCAGTGAAGCGCTTGCGCCTGGGGCCAACGTCCTGACTTTC. Translated, it gives CASSEALAPGANVLTF.

The J gene is TRBJ2-3, the V gene TRBV27; possibly TRBD2 for D (6 bases). Trimming took off 2 bases at V and 3 bases at J, with 12 bases between the two ends. Germline-derived CDR1 and CDR2 are MNHEY and SMNVEV (reference sequence). The CDR3 loop spans 15 amino acids. Here the CDR3 reads CASSLRAGITDTQYF. CDR3 sequence (DNA): TGTGCCAGCAGTTTAAGGGCGGGGATTACAGATACGCAGTATTTT.

V is TRBV15 and J is TRBJ1-4, with D unresolved. This CDR3 spans 16 amino acids. Deletions cut 6 bases from V and 0 bases from J, with 14 bases between. The germline V gene has CDR1 LNHNV and CDR2 YYDKDF (reference sequence). The CDR3 protein is CATRSIQFATNEKLFF. Here the CDR3 DNA reads TGTGCCACCAGGTCTATACAGTTTGCAACTAATGAAAAACTGTTTTTT.

The rearrangement links TRBV28 to TRBJ2-3, with TRBD2 identical over 12 bases. The germline CDR1 and CDR2 sequences are MDHEN and SYDVKM. The junction had 9 bases not matched to a gene; V was cut back by 6 bases and J by 5 bases. This CDR3 region has 16 residues. CDR3 in DNA: TGTGCCAGCAGACCTAGCGGGGGGGCCGGTTTAGATACGCAGTATTTT. Protein sequence: CASRPSGGAGLDTQYF.